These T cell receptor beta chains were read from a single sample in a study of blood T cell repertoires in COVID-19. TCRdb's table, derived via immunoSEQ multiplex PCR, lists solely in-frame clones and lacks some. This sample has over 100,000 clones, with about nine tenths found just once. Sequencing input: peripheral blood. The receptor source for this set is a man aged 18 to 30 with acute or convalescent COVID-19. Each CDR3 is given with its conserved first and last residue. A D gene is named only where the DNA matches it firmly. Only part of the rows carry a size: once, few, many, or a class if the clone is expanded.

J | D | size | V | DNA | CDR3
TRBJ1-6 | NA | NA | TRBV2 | TGTGCCAGCAGTATTTCGAGGACTCCAAATTCACCCCTCCACTTT | CASSISRTPNSPLHF
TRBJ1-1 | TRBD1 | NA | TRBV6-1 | TGTGCCAGCAGTGAAAGGGGGCGAGGGACAGCGGGCACTGAAGCTTTCTTT | CASSERGRGTAGTEAFF
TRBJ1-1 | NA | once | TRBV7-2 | TGTGCCAGCAGCTCGCGGGATCCCTCCTCGAACACTGAAGCTTTCTTT | CASSSRDPSSNTEAFF
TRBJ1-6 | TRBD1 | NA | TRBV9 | TGTGCCAGCAGCGTAGCTGAGGGGGCCTCCTATAATTCACCCCTCCACTTT | CASSVAEGASYNSPLHF
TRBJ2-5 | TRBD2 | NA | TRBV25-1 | TGTGCCAGCAGTGATCCCGGGACTAGCGGAGAGACCCAGTACTTC | CASSDPGTSGETQYF
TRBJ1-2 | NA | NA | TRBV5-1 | TGCGCCAGCAGCTTGGACAGAAACTATGGCTACACCTTC | CASSLDRNYGYTF
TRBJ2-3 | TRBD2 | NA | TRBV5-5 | TGTGCCAGCAGCTTACTAGCGGGTACCACTAGCACAGATACGCAGTATTTT | CASSLLAGTTSTDTQYF
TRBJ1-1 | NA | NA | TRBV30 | TGTGCCTGGACCCCGGGGGGCATGAACACTGAAGCTTTCTTT | CAWTPGGMNTEAFF
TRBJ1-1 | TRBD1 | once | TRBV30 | TGTGCCTGGGAACAGGGGAGTGAAGCTTTCTTT | CAWEQGSEAFF
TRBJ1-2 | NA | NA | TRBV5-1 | TGCGCCAGCAGCCCTTCGGTCGGGGGCTATGGCTACACCTTC | CASSPSVGGYGYTF
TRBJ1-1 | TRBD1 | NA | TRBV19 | TGTGCCAGTAGTACACCAAGACAGGGGAACACTGAAGCTTTCTTT | CASSTPRQGNTEAFF
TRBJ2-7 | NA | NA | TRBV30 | TGTGCCTGGAGTAAGGGGTGGGAGCAGTACTTC | CAWSKGWEQYF
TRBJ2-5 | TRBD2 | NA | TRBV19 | TGTGCCAGTAGTATCCCTAGCGGGGGCCAAGAGACCCAGTACTTC | CASSIPSGGQETQYF
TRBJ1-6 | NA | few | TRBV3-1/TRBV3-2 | TGTGCCAGCAGCCAAGTCAGAGGTTGGAATTCACCCCTCCACTTT | CASSQVRGWNSPLHF
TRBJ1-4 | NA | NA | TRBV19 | TGTGCCAGTAGCTCCCAGGGGATTAATGAAAAACTGTTTTTT | CASSSQGINEKLFF
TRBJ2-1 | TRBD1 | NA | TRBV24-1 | TGTGCCACCAGTGATTTCGGACAGGGAAGATACAATGAGCAGTTCTTC | CATSDFGQGRYNEQFF
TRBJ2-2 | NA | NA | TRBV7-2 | TGTGCCAGCAGCTTAGTAGGACACCCCCGGGAGCTGTTTTTT | CASSLVGHPRELFF
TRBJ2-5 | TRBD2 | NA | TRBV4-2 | TGTGCCAGCAGCCAAGACCCCCCCCCGACTAGCGGGCAAGAGACCCAGTACTTC | CASSQDPPPTSGQETQYF
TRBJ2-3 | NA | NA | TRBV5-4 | TGTGCCAGCGTAACGTCCTATCCAGATACGCAGTATTTT | CASVTSYPDTQYF
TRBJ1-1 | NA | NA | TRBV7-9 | TGTGCCAGCAGCTCCGGGACATCGAACACTGAAGCTTTCTTT | CASSSGTSNTEAFF
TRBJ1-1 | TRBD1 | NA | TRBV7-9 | TGTGCCAGCAGCGAGTTGACAGGGGCAGAGGCTTTCTTT | CASSELTGAEAFF
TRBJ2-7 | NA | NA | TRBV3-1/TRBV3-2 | TGTGCCAGCAGCCGACAGAGGGACACCACCTACGAGCAGTACTTC | CASSRQRDTTYEQYF
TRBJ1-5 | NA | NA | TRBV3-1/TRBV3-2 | TGTGCCAGCAGCCATCAATTACAGGGTCAGCCCCAGCATTTT | CASSHQLQGQPQHF